Listed below are T cell receptor beta chains from one sample, sequenced in a study of cytomegalovirus exposure and HLA in healthy donors. Profiling relied on immunoSEQ multiplex PCR, and the TCRdb table lists in-frame clones only, not all of them. This repertoire shows about 200,000 clones, less than 90% found once; its top ten account for more than 0.25%. Sequencing was carried out using PBMCs. The source of these receptors is a woman in her thirties in good health and CMV-seronegative. Both conserved end residues are part of each CDR3. The D gene is left open where the match is weak. Size is omitted from some rows. Given values are once, few, many or a class for expanded clones.

clone size | J gene | V gene | D gene | CDR3 protein | CDR3 DNA
. | TRBJ1-1 | TRBV18 | TRBD1 | CASSPQGASDTEAFF | TGTGCCAGCTCACCGCAGGGGGCATCCGACACTGAAGCTTTCTTT
. | TRBJ2-1 | TRBV2 | TRBD2 | CASSELAAYNEQFF | TGTGCCAGCAGCGAGCTAGCGGCTTACAATGAGCAGTTCTTC
. | TRBJ2-7 | TRBV13 | . | CASSLTTTSLHPYEQYF | TGTGCCAGCAGCTTAACGACTACTAGCCTTCACCCCTACGAGCAGTACTTC
few | TRBJ2-5 | TRBV27 | TRBD2 | CASSHLAGAEETQYF | TGTGCCAGCAGTCACCTAGCGGGGGCCGAAGAGACCCAGTACTTC
. | TRBJ2-5 | TRBV7-8 | TRBD1 | CASSFGTGGTQYF | TGTGCCAGCAGCTTCGGGACAGGGGGGACCCAGTACTTC
. | TRBJ2-1 | TRBV6-1 | TRBD1 | CASEDRWRNEQFF | TGTGCCAGCGAGGACAGGTGGAGGAATGAGCAGTTCTTC
. | TRBJ2-7 | TRBV9 | TRBD1 | CASSVGSDRVYEQYF | TGTGCCAGCAGCGTAGGTTCGGACAGGGTTTACGAGCAGTACTTC
few | TRBJ2-1 | TRBV5-5 | TRBD1 | CASSGGTGLYNEQFF | TGTGCCAGCAGCGGAGGGACAGGGTTGTACAATGAGCAGTTCTTC
. | TRBJ2-2 | TRBV7-2 | TRBD1 | CASSASGTGAGELFF | TGTGCCAGCAGCGCGTCCGGGACAGGGGCCGGGGAGCTGTTTTTT
. | TRBJ2-7 | TRBV6-6 | TRBD1 | CASRGQGVYEQYF | TGTGCCAGCAGAGGCCAGGGGGTCTACGAGCAGTACTTC
. | TRBJ2-3 | TRBV5-1 | . | CASKQSFWRSTSTDTQYF | TGCGCCAGCAAACAATCCTTTTGGCGGTCGACTAGCACAGATACGCAGTATTTT
. | TRBJ1-2 | TRBV7-9 | TRBD1 | CASSFWDRASYGYTF | TGTGCCAGCAGCTTCTGGGACAGAGCCTCTTATGGCTACACCTTC
. | TRBJ2-5 | TRBV10-1 | TRBD1 | CASSESIGQGETQYF | TGCGCCAGCAGTGAGTCGATCGGACAGGGGGAGACCCAGTACTTC
. | TRBJ2-2 | TRBV6-5 | TRBD1 | CASSYQGAVRTGELFF | TGTGCCAGCAGTTACCAGGGGGCGGTAAGGACCGGGGAGCTGTTTTTT
. | TRBJ2-5 | TRBV5-4 | TRBD1 | CASSDRQGSKTQYF | TGTGCCAGCAGCGATAGACAGGGATCGAAGACCCAGTACTTC
. | TRBJ2-7 | TRBV27 | TRBD1 | CASSLGQGLIREQYF | TGTGCCAGCAGTTTGGGACAGGGGCTCATACGGGAGCAGTACTTC
once | TRBJ2-5 | TRBV19 | TRBD1 | CASSRKGAGPPGEETQYF | TGTGCCAGTAGTAGGAAGGGGGCCGGGCCCCCCGGCGAGGAGACCCAGTACTTC
. | TRBJ1-2 | TRBV28 | TRBD1 | CASSSSRGSAINYGYTF | TGTGCCAGCAGTTCGTCCAGGGGGTCGGCTATAAACTATGGCTACACCTTC
once | TRBJ2-3 | TRBV7-9 | TRBD1 | CASSPLALAGGASTDTQYF | TGTGCCAGCAGCCCCTTAGCGTTGGCAGGGGGCGCGAGCACAGATACGCAGTATTTT
. | TRBJ2-3 | TRBV7-3 | . | CASSLSGAVGERDTQYF | TGTGCCAGCAGCTTATCTGGAGCGGTCGGGGAGCGTGATACGCAGTATTTT
. | TRBJ1-1 | TRBV6-1 | . | CASSEASMNTEAFF | TGTGCCAGCAGTGAAGCGTCCATGAACACTGAAGCTTTCTTT
. | TRBJ2-5 | TRBV5-1 | TRBD1 | CASSLGTGEETQYF | TGCGCCAGCAGCTTGGGGACAGGGGAGGAGACCCAGTACTTC
. | TRBJ1-2 | TRBV2 | . | CASTVQGTYGYTF | TGTGCCAGCACAGTCCAGGGAACCTATGGCTACACCTTC
. | TRBJ2-2 | TRBV2 | . | CASSELGVGSAGELFF | TGTGCCAGCAGTGAGTTAGGGGTCGGTAGTGCCGGGGAGCTGTTTTTT
once | TRBJ2-1 | TRBV5-1 | TRBD2 | CASKRIPTSGSNEQFF | TGCGCCAGCAAACGCATTCCGACTAGCGGGTCTAATGAGCAGTTCTTC
once | TRBJ2-3 | TRBV20-1 | . | CSARDWKGQYF | TGCAGTGCTAGGGACTGGAAGGGGCAGTATTTT
. | TRBJ2-1 | TRBV11-2 | . | CASSPGTPAYNEQFF | TGTGCCAGCAGTCCCGGGACTCCAGCCTACAATGAGCAGTTCTTC
. | TRBJ2-7 | TRBV28 | . | CATTLNPGTSYEQYF | TGTGCCACCACACTAAACCCCGGGACAAGCTACGAGCAGTACTTC
. | TRBJ2-5 | TRBV7-6 | . | CASSSTVQGAQYF | TGTGCCAGCAGCTCAACAGTTCAAGGGGCCCAGTACTTC
. | TRBJ2-5 | TRBV5-1 | . | CASSFNGKEETQYF | TGCGCCAGCAGCTTTAACGGGAAGGAGGAGACCCAGTACTTC
once | TRBJ1-5 | TRBV28 | . | CASGTTDQPQHF | TGTGCCAGCGGGACAACAGATCAGCCCCAGCATTTT
. | TRBJ2-3 | TRBV6-1 | TRBD1 | CASSVTGAVADTQYF | TGTGCCAGCAGTGTCACAGGGGCGGTTGCAGATACGCAGTATTTT
. | TRBJ2-7 | TRBV7-8 | . | CASSLGGRGATIYEQYF | TGTGCCAGCAGCTTAGGGGGGAGGGGGGCTACGATCTACGAGCAGTACTTC
. | TRBJ2-7 | TRBV7-9 | TRBD1 | CSSTLGAGTGPIEQYF | TGTTCCAGCACCCTGGGAGCCGGGACAGGTCCCATCGAGCAGTACTTC
few | TRBJ2-2 | TRBV7-3 | TRBD1 | CASSPNRGTGELFF | TGTGCCAGCAGCCCGAACAGGGGAACCGGGGAGCTGTTTTTT
. | TRBJ2-7 | TRBV28 | . | CASSLRGSLSYEQYF | TGTGCCAGCAGTTTACGGGGGTCCCTCTCCTACGAGCAGTACTTC
. | TRBJ2-5 | TRBV5-4 | . | CASTRTSGKNQETQYF | TGTGCCAGCACCCGCACCTCAGGGAAAAACCAAGAGACCCAGTACTTC
. | TRBJ2-1 | TRBV11-3 | TRBD1 | CARTITGGNEQFF | TGTGCCAGAACCATAACAGGGGGCAATGAGCAGTTCTTC
. | TRBJ2-7 | TRBV6-4 | . | CASSDLARTYEQYF | TGTGCCAGCAGTGACCTGGCCAGAACCTACGAGCAGTACTTC
. | TRBJ2-1 | TRBV2 | . | CASSTNSESEQFF | TGTGCCAGCAGTACAAACAGTGAATCTGAGCAGTTCTTC
. | TRBJ2-2 | TRBV11-2 | TRBD2 | CASSRGGQGKFSGELFF | TGTGCCAGCAGCCGGGGGGGGCAGGGGAAATTCAGCGGGGAGCTGTTTTTT
. | TRBJ1-5 | TRBV21-1 | . | CASTIKGDRGNQPQHF | TGTGCCAGCACCATAAAGGGGGACAGGGGCAATCAGCCCCAGCATTTT
. | TRBJ1-6 | TRBV5-4 | . | CASSLPGVHYNSPLHF | TGTGCCAGCAGCTTACCCGGGGTTCACTATAATTCACCCCTCCACTTT
. | TRBJ2-7 | TRBV18 | . | CASSPYLVYEQYF | TGTGCCAGCTCACCCTATCTAGTCTACGAGCAGTACTTC
. | TRBJ1-2 | TRBV5-1 | TRBD1 | CASSGGQGNLF | TGCGCCAGCAGCGGGGGACAGGGGAATCTCTTC
. | TRBJ1-5 | TRBV28 | . | CASSLSDAGPQHF | TGTGCCAGCAGTTTATCCGACGCGGGGCCCCAGCATTTT
. | TRBJ2-5 | TRBV25-1 | TRBD1 | CASSESAGTGQETQYF | TGTGCCAGCAGTGAATCGGCCGGGACAGGCCAAGAGACCCAGTACTTC
. | TRBJ1-1 | TRBV5-5 | . | CASSFAGLRTEAFF | TGTGCCAGCAGCTTCGCAGGGTTGCGCACTGAAGCTTTCTTT
. | TRBJ1-3 | TRBV4-2 | . | CASSQERFLEGNTIYF | TGTGCCAGCAGCCAGGAAAGATTCCTAGAGGGAAACACCATATATTTT
. | TRBJ2-5 | TRBV11-2 | . | CASSLEFRRQETQYF | TGTGCCAGCAGCTTAGAGTTTAGAAGACAAGAGACCCAGTACTTC
. | TRBJ2-7 | TRBV7-2 | . | CASSLDRLEPEQYF | TGTGCCAGCAGCTTAGACAGGCTCGAGCCCGAGCAGTACTTC
few | TRBJ2-5 | TRBV5-4 | . | CASSSFQETQYF | TGTGCCAGCAGCTCGTTCCAAGAGACCCAGTACTTC
few | TRBJ2-1 | TRBV6-1 | TRBD2 | CAISGRGGIEQFF | TGTGCCATTAGCGGGAGGGGCGGGATTGAGCAGTTCTTC
. | TRBJ1-1 | TRBV4-1 | TRBD1 | CASSPQGAGTEAFF | TGCGCCAGCAGCCCCCAGGGGGCGGGCACTGAAGCTTTCTTT
once | TRBJ2-7 | TRBV5-1 | TRBD1 | CASSPLGQKYEQYF | TGCGCCAGCAGTCCGCTGGGACAGAAATACGAGCAGTACTTC